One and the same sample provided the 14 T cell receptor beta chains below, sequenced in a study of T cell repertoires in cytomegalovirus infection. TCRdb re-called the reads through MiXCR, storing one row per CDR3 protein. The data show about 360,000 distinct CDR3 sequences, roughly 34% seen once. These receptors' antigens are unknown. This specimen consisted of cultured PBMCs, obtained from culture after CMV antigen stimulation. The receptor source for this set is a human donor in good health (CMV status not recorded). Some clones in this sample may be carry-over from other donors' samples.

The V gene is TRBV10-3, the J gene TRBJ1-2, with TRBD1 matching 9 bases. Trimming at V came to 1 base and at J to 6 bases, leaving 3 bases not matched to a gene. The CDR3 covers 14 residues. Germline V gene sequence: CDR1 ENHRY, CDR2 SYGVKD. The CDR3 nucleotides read TGTGCCATCAGTGAGTTACAGGGGGCTGATGGCTACACCTTC. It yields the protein CAISELQGADGYTF.

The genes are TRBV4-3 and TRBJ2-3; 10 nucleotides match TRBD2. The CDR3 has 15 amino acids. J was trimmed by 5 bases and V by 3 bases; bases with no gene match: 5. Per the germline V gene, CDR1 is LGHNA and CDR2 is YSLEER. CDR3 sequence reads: CASSQLAGAGDTQYF. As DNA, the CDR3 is TGCGCCAGCAGCCAGCTAGCGGGAGCTGGAGATACGCAGTATTTT.

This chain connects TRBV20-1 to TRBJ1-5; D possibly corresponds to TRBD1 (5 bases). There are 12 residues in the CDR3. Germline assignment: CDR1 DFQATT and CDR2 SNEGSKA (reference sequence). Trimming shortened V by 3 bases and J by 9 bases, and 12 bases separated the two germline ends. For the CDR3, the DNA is TGCAGTGCTAGGTCCGGGACCTCGCCCCAGCATTTT. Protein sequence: CSARSGTSPQHF.

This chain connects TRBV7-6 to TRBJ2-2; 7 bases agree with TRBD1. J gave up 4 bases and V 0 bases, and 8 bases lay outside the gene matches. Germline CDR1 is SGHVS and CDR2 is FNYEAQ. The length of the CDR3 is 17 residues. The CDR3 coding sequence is TGTGCCAGCAGCTTAGCCCCTGAGGGGGCGGGCACCGGGGAGCTGTTTTTT. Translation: CASSLAPEGAGTGELFF.

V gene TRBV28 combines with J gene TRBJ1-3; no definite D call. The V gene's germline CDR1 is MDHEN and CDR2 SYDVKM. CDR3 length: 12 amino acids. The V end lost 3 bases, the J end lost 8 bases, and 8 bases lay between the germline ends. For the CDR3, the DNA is TGTGCCAGCAGTTTCCCCGGGGACACCATATATTTT. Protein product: CASSFPGDTIYF.

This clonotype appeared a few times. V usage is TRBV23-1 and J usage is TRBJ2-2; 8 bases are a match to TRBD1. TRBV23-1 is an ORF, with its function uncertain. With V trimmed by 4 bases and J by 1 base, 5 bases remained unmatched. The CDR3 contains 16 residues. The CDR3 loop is CASSRRGQENTGELFF. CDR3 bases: TGCGCCAGCAGTCGAAGGGGACAGGAGAACACCGGGGAGCTGTTTTTT.

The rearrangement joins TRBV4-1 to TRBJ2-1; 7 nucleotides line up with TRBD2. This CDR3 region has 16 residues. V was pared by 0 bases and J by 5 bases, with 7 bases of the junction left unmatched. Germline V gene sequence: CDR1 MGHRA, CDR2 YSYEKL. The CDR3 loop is CASSQDIGTNHNEQFF. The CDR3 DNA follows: TGCGCCAGCAGCCAAGATATTGGGACTAACCACAATGAGCAGTTCTTC.

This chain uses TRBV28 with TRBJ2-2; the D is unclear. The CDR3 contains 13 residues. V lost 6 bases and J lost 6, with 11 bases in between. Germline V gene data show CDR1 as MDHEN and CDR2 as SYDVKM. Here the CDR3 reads CASSLMGSGELFF. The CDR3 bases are TGTGCCAGCAGCTTGATGGGTTCCGGGGAGCTGTTTTTT. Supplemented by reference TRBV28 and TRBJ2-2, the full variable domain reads DVKVTQSSRYLVKRTGEKVFLECVQDMDHENMFWYRQDPGLGLRLIYFSYDVKMKEKGDIPEGYSVSREKKERFSLILESASTNQTSMYLCASSLMGSGELFFGEGSRLTVL.

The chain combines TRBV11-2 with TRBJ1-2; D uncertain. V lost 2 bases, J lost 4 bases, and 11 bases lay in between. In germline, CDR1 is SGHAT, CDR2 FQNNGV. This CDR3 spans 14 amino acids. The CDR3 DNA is TGTGCCAGCAGCTTAATCCCTAAGGGCTATGGCTACACCTTC. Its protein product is CASSLIPKGYGYTF.

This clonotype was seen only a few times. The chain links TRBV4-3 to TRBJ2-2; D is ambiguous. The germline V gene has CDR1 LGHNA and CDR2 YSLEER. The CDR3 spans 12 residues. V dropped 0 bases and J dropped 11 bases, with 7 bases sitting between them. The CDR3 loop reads CASSQEYGELFF. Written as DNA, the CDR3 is TGCGCCAGCAGCCAAGAATATGGCGAGCTGTTTTTT.

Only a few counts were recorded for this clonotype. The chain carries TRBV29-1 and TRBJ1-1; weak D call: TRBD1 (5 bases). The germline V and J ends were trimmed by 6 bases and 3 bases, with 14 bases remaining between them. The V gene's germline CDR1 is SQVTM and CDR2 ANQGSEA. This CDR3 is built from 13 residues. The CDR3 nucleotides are TGCAGCGTGGATGGGGCGCGGGACACTGAAGCTTTCTTT. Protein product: CSVDGARDTEAFF.

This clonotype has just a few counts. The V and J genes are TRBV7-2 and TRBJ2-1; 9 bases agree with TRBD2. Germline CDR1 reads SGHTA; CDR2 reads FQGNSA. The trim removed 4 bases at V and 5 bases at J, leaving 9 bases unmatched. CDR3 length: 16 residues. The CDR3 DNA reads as TGTGCCAGCAGCTCCGGACTAGCGAGGGCGAACAATGAGCAGTTCTTC. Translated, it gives CASSSGLARANNEQFF.

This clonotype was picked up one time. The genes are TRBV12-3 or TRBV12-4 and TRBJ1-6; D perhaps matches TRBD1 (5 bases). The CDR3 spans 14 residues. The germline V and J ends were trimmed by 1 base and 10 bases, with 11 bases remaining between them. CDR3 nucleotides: TGTGCCAGCAGTTTAGTTGGGGGTGACTCACCCCTCCACTTT. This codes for CASSLVGGDSPLHF.

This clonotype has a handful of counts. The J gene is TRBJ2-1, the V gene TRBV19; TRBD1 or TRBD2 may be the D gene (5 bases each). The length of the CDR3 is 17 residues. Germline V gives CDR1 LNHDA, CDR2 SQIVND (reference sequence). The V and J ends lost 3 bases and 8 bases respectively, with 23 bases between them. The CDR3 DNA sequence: TGTGCCAGTAGTATGTGGTTGCGTCTAGAGGGGTCCGATGAGCAGTTCTTC. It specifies CASSMWLRLEGSDEQFF.